The 25 T cell receptor beta chains below were found in one sample sequenced in a study of vaccination effects on CD4 cells after COVID-19. Culture lasted 10 days before CD4+ T cell isolation. Confirmation by PCR established that the person had SARS-CoV-2 infection between March and December 2020. Participants completed two doses of the BNT162b2 or mRNA-1273 vaccine. Method: immunoSEQ multiplex PCR; TCRdb's copy keeps in-frame clones and lacks some. The sample lists about 34,000 clones, approximately 72% seen once, with 6.5% to 7.5% in the top ten. Their cognate antigens are unknown. Source: CD4+ T cells from PBMCs cultured without peptide, taken after COVID-19 vaccination. These receptors were obtained from a human donor who had a prior SARS-CoV-2 infection.

The chain is built from TRBV19 and TRBJ1-6, with D possibly TRBD1 on 5 matching bases. There are 13 residues in the CDR3. V was shortened by 3 bases and J by 10 bases, with 10 bases between the two germline ends. Per germline, CDR1 LNHDA and CDR2 SQIVND (reference sequence). Here the CDR3 reads CASSIGARSPLHF. CDR3 bases: TGTGCCAGTAGTATCGGGGCCAGGTCACCCCTCCACTTT.

This clone was observed a handful of times. This chain links TRBV19 with TRBJ1-4; no definite D call. V lost 4 bases and J lost 7, with 16 bases in between. The CDR3 is 15 residues long. Germline V gives CDR1 LNHDA, CDR2 SQIVND (reference sequence). The CDR3 bases are TGTGCCAGTAGTAACACCGGGATCAGGACTGAAAAACTGTTTTTT. Amino acid sequence: CASSNTGIRTEKLFF.

The chain has TRBV15 and TRBJ1-6; D is uncertain. The germline V gene has CDR1 LNHNV and CDR2 YYDKDF (reference sequence). This CDR3 has 14 amino acids. V lost 0 bases to trimming and J lost 8 bases, with 8 bases between them. The CDR3 nucleotides are TGTGCCACCAGCAGAGATAGGAGGGATTCACCCCTCCACTTT. Translating it yields CATSRDRRDSPLHF. Supplemented by reference TRBV15 and TRBJ1-6, the full variable domain reads DAMVIQNPRYQVTQFGKPVTLSCSQTLNHNVMYWYQQKSSQAPKLLFHYYDKDFNNEADTPDNFQSRRPNTSFCFLDIRSPGLGDTAMYLCATSRDRRDSPLHFGNGTRLTVT.

The rearrangement links TRBV5-1 to TRBJ2-1, with 16 bases aligning to TRBD2. Germline values: CDR1 SGHRS, CDR2 YFSETQ. The CDR3 has 17 amino acids. Trimming cost V 4 bases and J 2 bases; bases outside gene matches: 3. CDR3 DNA sequence: TGCGCCAGCAGCACCGGGACTAGCGGGAGGGCCTACAATGAGCAGTTCTTC. This translates into CASSTGTSGRAYNEQFF.

The rearrangement joins TRBV5-6 to TRBJ1-1; D not resolved. The V gene lost 4 bases and the J gene lost 0 bases, with 4 bases spanning the gap. The CDR3 consists of 12 residues. CDR1 and CDR2 (germline): SGHDT, YYEEEE. CDR3 protein: CASSVVNTEAFF. Written as DNA, the CDR3 is TGTGCCAGCAGCGTAGTGAACACTGAAGCTTTCTTT.

The chain combines TRBV3-1 (or the pseudogene TRBV3-2) with TRBJ1-3; D not certain. Trimming took 2 bases from V and 0 from J, leaving 14 bases between them. Germline V gives CDR1 LGHDT, CDR2 YNNKEL (reference sequence). The CDR3 has 17 amino acids. DNA for the CDR3: TGTGCCAGCAGCCAAAGCCAATTTATCTACTCTGGAAACACCATATATTTT. It is translated as CASSQSQFIYSGNTIYF.

The chain employs TRBV10-3 and TRBJ1-1, with D maybe TRBD1 (6 bases). Trimming pared 5 bases from V and 2 bases from J, leaving 18 bases between. The CDR3 spans 16 residues. Germline assignment: CDR1 ENHRY and CDR2 SYGVKD. For the CDR3, the DNA is TGTGCCATCAGTAGGAGTGGCGGACAGAGCAACACTGAAGCTTTCTTT. Amino acid sequence: CAISRSGGQSNTEAFF.

The chain couples TRBV6-5 to TRBJ2-7; D gene ambiguous. Germline CDR1 is MNHEY and CDR2 is SVGAGI. V lost 5 bases to trimming and J lost 3 bases, with 8 bases between them. The length of the CDR3 is 12 residues. The DNA of the CDR3 is TGTGCCAGCAGTAACCTCTTCTACGAGCAGTACTTC. Its protein product is CASSNLFYEQYF.

This clone was seen more than once but under ten times. The V call is TRBV19, the J call TRBJ1-5; D ambiguous. V lost 6 bases and J 2 bases, leaving 17 bases between the germline ends. Germline V lookup: CDR1 LNHDA, CDR2 SQIVND (reference sequence). The CDR3 is made up of 16 amino acids. The CDR3 is CASSLFRTGGNQPQHF. The CDR3 nucleotides are TGTGCCAGTAGCCTTTTTAGGACTGGGGGCAATCAGCCCCAGCATTTT. Full variable domain (rest looked up from reference TRBV19 and TRBJ1-5): DGGITQSPKYLFRKEGQNVTLSCEQNLNHDAMYWYRQDPGQGLRLIYYSQIVNDFQKGDIAEGYSVSREKKESFPLTVTSAQKNPTAFYLCASSLFRTGGNQPQHFGDGTRLSIL.

This chain links TRBV14 with TRBJ2-1; D may correspond to TRBD1 or TRBD2 (5 bases each). This CDR3 spans 14 amino acids. The germline V gene encodes CDR1 SGHDN and CDR2 FVKESK. The germline V and J ends were trimmed by 5 bases and 4 bases, with 12 bases remaining between them. CDR3 nucleotides: TGTGCCAGCAGCGAGGGGCAGATGTACAATGAGCAGTTCTTC. Its protein is CASSEGQMYNEQFF. The entire variable domain, with the rest obtained from reference TRBV14 and TRBJ2-1, is as follows: EAGVTQFPSHSVIEKGQTVTLRCDPISGHDNLYWYRRVMGKEIKFLLHFVKESKQDESGMPNNRFLAERTGGTYSTLKVQPAELEDSGVYFCASSEGQMYNEQFFGPGTRLTVL.

The rearrangement links TRBV5-5 to TRBJ2-1, with a tentative D call TRBD2 (5 bases). V dropped 4 bases and J dropped 7 bases, with 18 bases sitting between them. There are 15 residues in the CDR3. The germline V gene has CDR1 SGHKS and CDR2 YYEKEE (reference sequence). The CDR3 DNA sequence: TGTGCCAGCAGCCGGATGGGGTCGGACTTGAATGAGCAGTTCTTC. It translates to CASSRMGSDLNEQFF.

This clone has only a few counts. J is TRBJ2-3 and V is TRBV2; the match to TRBD2 covers 11 bases. V trimming: 2 bases; J trimming: 5 bases; junction bases outside the gene matches: 12. The CDR3 extends over 18 amino acids. Germline V gives CDR1 SNHLY, CDR2 FYNNEI. CDR3: CASSEQAGIAGGVDTQYF. CDR3 nucleotide sequence: TGTGCCAGCAGTGAACAAGCCGGTATAGCGGGGGGGGTAGATACGCAGTATTTT.

The chain links TRBV9 to TRBJ2-1, with 7 bases that match TRBD2. This CDR3 has 16 amino acids. V lost 0 bases, J lost 2 bases, and 5 bases stayed unmatched. Germline CDR1 reads SGDLS; CDR2 reads YYNGEE. CDR3 sequence: CASSVEVAGTYNEQFF. The CDR3 DNA is TGTGCCAGCAGCGTAGAAGTAGCGGGTACCTACAATGAGCAGTTCTTC.

J is TRBJ2-4 and V is TRBV18; TRBD1 or TRBD2 may be the D gene (5 bases each). Germline V gives CDR1 KGHSH, CDR2 LQKENI. This CDR3 contains 15 residues. The V and J ends lost 1 base and 6 bases respectively, with 13 bases between them. CDR3 in DNA: TGTGCCAGCTCACCACGAGGGGTTGGTGGAAACATTCAGTACTTC. This gives the protein CASSPRGVGGNIQYF. The full variable domain, its missing parts supplied by reference TRBV18 and TRBJ2-4, is NAGVMQNPRHLVRRRGQEARLRCSPMKGHSHVYWYRQLPEEGLKFMVYLQKENIIDESGMPKERFSAEFPKEGPSILRIQQVVRGDSAAYFCASSPRGVGGNIQYFGAGTRLSVL.

CDR3 sequence (DNA): TGTGCCAGCAGCCAGGGGACAGGGACCTATGGCTACACCTTC. Protein sequence: CASSQGTGTYGYTF. V is TRBV7-2 and J is TRBJ1-2; 9 bases are shared with TRBD1. The CDR3 spans 14 residues. Germline trimming cut 5 bases from V and 4 bases from J; bases unmatched to any gene: 5. Germline lookup yields CDR1 SGHTA and CDR2 FQGNSA.

This chain uses TRBV15 with TRBJ1-6; D is uncertain. Germline CDR1 and CDR2: LNHNV and YYDKDF (reference sequence). The CDR3 is 14 residues long. The ends were cut back, 0 bases at V and 10 bases at J, with 10 bases in the middle. Here the CDR3 reads CATSRDRDRSPLHF. The CDR3 coding sequence is TGTGCCACCAGCAGAGACAGAGACCGGTCACCCCTCCACTTT. Supplemented by reference TRBV15 and TRBJ1-6, the full variable domain reads DAMVIQNPRYQVTQFGKPVTLSCSQTLNHNVMYWYQQKSSQAPKLLFHYYDKDFNNEADTPDNFQSRRPNTSFCFLDIRSPGLGDTAMYLCATSRDRDRSPLHFGNGTRLTVT.

Regarding this clone: An end of the junction differs from the germline gene, which may be a read error. The CDR3 sequence is CASSLQFSEETQYF. CDR3 DNA sequence: TGTGCTAGCAGCTTACAATTCAGCGAAGAGACCCAGTACTTC. The chain carries TRBV7-7 and TRBJ2-5; D call uncertain. Germline CDR1 is SSHAT and CDR2 is FNYEAQ (reference sequence). The CDR3 consists of 14 residues.

V is TRBV7-2 and J is TRBJ2-1, with D possibly TRBD1 on 6 matching bases. The germline CDR1 and CDR2 sequences are SGHTA and FQGNSA. This CDR3 spans 18 amino acids. Between the trimmed V and J ends, which lost 3 bases and 0 bases, there was a span of 18 bases. CDR3 sequence (DNA): TGTGCCAGCAGCTTCCTCCCATCGGGACACCTCTCCTACAATGAGCAGTTCTTC. Amino acids: CASSFLPSGHLSYNEQFF.

The chain links TRBV6-5 to TRBJ1-2; D unresolved. Per germline, CDR1 MNHEY and CDR2 SVGAGI. Trimming took off 6 bases at V and 3 bases at J, with 11 bases between the two ends. The CDR3 spans 13 residues. In nucleotides, the CDR3 is TGTGCCAGCAGAACCCCGGGCCACTATGGCTACACCTTC. Protein product: CASRTPGHYGYTF.

The chain joins TRBV25-1 to TRBJ2-1, with 9 positions matching TRBD1. The germline V gene encodes CDR1 MGHDK and CDR2 SYGVNS. The length of the CDR3 is 17 residues. Trimming at V came to 3 bases and at J to 2 bases, leaving 8 bases not matched to a gene. The DNA for the CDR3 is TGTGCCAGCAGTGAGGGGGGAACAGGGGGCCCCTACAATGAGCAGTTCTTC. This encodes CASSEGGTGGPYNEQFF.

This rearrangement joins TRBV14 to TRBJ2-1; no reliable D call. The V end lost 1 base, the J end lost 5 bases, and 15 bases lay between the germline ends. Germline V gene lookup returns CDR1 SGHDN and CDR2 FVKESK. The CDR3 runs 16 residues. This chain's CDR3 is CASSQAGLPTDNEQFF. DNA for the CDR3: TGTGCCAGCAGCCAAGCCGGCTTACCTACAGACAATGAGCAGTTCTTC.

The chain links TRBV5-8 to TRBJ2-5; the D call may be TRBD1 or TRBD2 (5 bases each). Per the germline V gene, CDR1 is SGHTS and CDR2 is YDEGEE. V lost 2 bases to trimming and J lost 3 bases, with 8 bases between them. CDR3 length: 13 residues. CDR3 protein: CASSFQGEETQYF. The CDR3 coding sequence is TGTGCCAGCAGCTTCCAGGGAGAAGAGACCCAGTACTTC.

V is TRBV7-8 and J is TRBJ1-1; D uncertain. This CDR3 contains 14 residues. Germline V lookup: CDR1 SGHVS, CDR2 FQNEAQ. V lost 1 base, J lost 5 bases, and 11 bases lay in between. The CDR3: CASSLGSGYTEAFF. The CDR3 DNA follows: TGTGCCAGCAGCTTAGGTTCCGGGTATACTGAAGCTTTCTTT.

Only a few counts were recorded for this clone. The CDR3 DNA sequence: TGTGCCAGCAGCTTAGGACTAGCGGGAGTCGGCTACGAGCAGTACTTC. This gives the protein CASSLGLAGVGYEQYF. V usage is TRBV7-8 and J usage is TRBJ2-7; 12 bases are a match to TRBD2. V shed 1 base and J 3 bases; nucleotides not matched to a gene: 4. The CDR3 loop spans 16 amino acids. Germline V gives CDR1 SGHVS, CDR2 FQNEAQ.

This clone turned up a few times. The rearrangement joins TRBV5-4 to TRBJ1-5; possibly TRBD1 for D (5 bases). The CDR3 spans 14 residues. Germline V CDR1 and CDR2: SGHNT, YYREEE (reference sequence). V shed 4 bases and J shed 6 bases, with 14 bases lying between them. The CDR3 here is CASSRAGSGQPQHF. Written as DNA, the CDR3 is TGTGCCAGCAGCAGAGCAGGGTCGGGTCAGCCCCAGCATTTT.